A single sample gave rise to the 19 T cell receptor beta chains below, sequenced in a study of T cell responses to AZD1222 COVID-19 vaccine. Some clones are missing from TCRdb's copy, which holds only in-frame ones; the method was immunoSEQ multiplex PCR. The sample lists under 150,000 clones, under 95% occurring once. Source: peripheral blood, taken on day 0 of AZD1222 vaccination. The receptors here all came from an adult in good health.

V is TRBV28 and J is TRBJ2-7; 8 nucleotides line up with TRBD2. There are 14 residues in the CDR3. With V trimmed by 5 bases and J by 4 bases, 7 bases remained unmatched. Germline V CDR1 and CDR2: MDHEN, SYDVKM. This chain's CDR3 is CASSPLSGGYEQYF. The CDR3 nucleotides are TGTGCCAGCAGTCCCCTCAGCGGGGGATACGAGCAGTACTTC.

The gene calls are TRBV2 and TRBJ1-1; D may be TRBD1 (6 bases). Deletions cut 7 bases from V and 11 bases from J, with 20 bases between. The CDR3 has 13 residues. In germline, CDR1 is SNHLY, CDR2 FYNNEI. In DNA form, the CDR3 reads TGTGCCAGCATTGAGGCCCCGGGACAATGGGCTTTCTTT. As protein: CASIEAPGQWAFF.

In this sample, this clone turned up once. This rearrangement joins TRBV4-2 to TRBJ1-6; tentative D call: TRBD1 (5 bases). The germline V and J ends were trimmed by 0 bases and 11 bases, with 14 bases remaining between them. This CDR3 is built from 15 residues. Germline values: CDR1 LGHNA, CDR2 YNFKEQ. CDR3 DNA sequence: TGTGCCAGCAGCCAAGAGATGGGGGGGGGTACACCCCTCCACTTT. It codes for CASSQEMGGGTPLHF.

This chain joins TRBV23-1 and TRBJ1-3; D not certain. TRBV23-1 qualifies as an ORF whose function is uncertain. This CDR3 spans 18 amino acids. Trimming shortened V by 3 bases and J by 0 bases, and 18 bases separated the two germline ends. In DNA, the CDR3 is TGCGCCAGCAGTCAGAGGCAGATTGGGATTAGCTCTGGAAACACCATATATTTT. Translating it yields CASSQRQIGISSGNTIYF.

The CDR3 nucleotides are TGTGCCAGCAGCCAACTGGGGGCAAAGACTGAAGCTTTCTTT. This translates into CASSQLGAKTEAFF. The gene calls are TRBV3-1 (or the pseudogene TRBV3-2) and TRBJ1-1, with a weak D call TRBD1 (6 bases). The CDR3 has 14 amino acids. From germline, CDR1 is LGHDT and CDR2 YNNKEL (reference sequence). Deletions cut 2 bases from V and 5 bases from J, with 12 bases between.

The chain uses TRBV10-2 and TRBJ1-5; TRBD1 might be the D (5 bases). V gave up 3 bases and J gave up 4 bases, with 7 bases separating them. The CDR3 runs 13 residues. Germline CDR1 and CDR2: WSHSY and SAAADI. As DNA, the CDR3 is TGCGCCAGCAGTGATGGGGGAAATCAGCCCCAGCATTTT. Residues: CASSDGGNQPQHF.

The rearrangement links TRBV5-1 to TRBJ1-2; D not resolved. CDR3 size: 15 residues. The germline V gene has CDR1 SGHRS and CDR2 YFSETQ. V shed 0 bases and J shed 4 bases, with 13 bases lying between them. This chain's CDR3 is CASSLEAAGFYGYTF. CDR3 bases: TGCGCCAGCAGCTTGGAGGCCGCAGGCTTCTATGGCTACACCTTC.

This chain uses TRBV5-1 with TRBJ1-1; 8 nucleotides match TRBD1. This CDR3 contains 14 residues. In germline, CDR1 is SGHRS, CDR2 YFSETQ. J gave up 4 bases and V 4 bases, and 6 bases lay outside the gene matches. The CDR3 DNA reads as TGCGCCAGCAGCACAGACACAGGGGGCACTGAAGCTTTCTTT. Its protein is CASSTDTGGTEAFF.

This rearrangement joins TRBV7-9 to TRBJ1-1; 7 positions agree with TRBD1. The germline V gene has CDR1 SEHNR and CDR2 FQNEAQ (reference sequence). J lost 3 bases, V lost 5 bases, and 12 bases had no gene match. This CDR3 region has 16 residues. CDR3 region: CASSEIPPGGYTEAFF. CDR3 nucleotide sequence: TGTGCCAGCAGCGAGATTCCCCCAGGGGGATACACTGAAGCTTTCTTT. The full variable domain, with the rest looked up from reference TRBV7-9 and TRBJ1-1, is DTGVSQNPRHKITKRGQNVTFRCDPISEHNRLYWYRQTLGQGPEFLTYFQNEAQLEKSRLLSDRFSAERPKGSFSTLEIQRTEQGDSAMYLCASSEIPPGGYTEAFFGQGTRLTVV.

This chain links TRBV29-1 with TRBJ1-2; weak D call: TRBD1 (6 bases). Trimming cost V 6 bases and J 2 bases, with 16 bases left between them. This CDR3 comprises 14 residues. CDR1 and CDR2 from the germline V gene are SQVTM and ANQGSEA. CDR3 loop: CSVPVGGANYGYTF. Here the CDR3 DNA reads TGCAGCGTCCCGGTGGGGGGGGCGAACTATGGCTACACCTTC.

The V call is TRBV19, the J call TRBJ1-2; 10 bases agree with TRBD1. Germline CDR1 reads LNHDA; CDR2 reads SQIVND (reference sequence). The CDR3 length is 15 residues. The V segment lost 2 bases and the J segment 8 bases; nucleotides outside the gene matches: 8. The CDR3 bases are TGTGCCAGTAGTATACATTGGGGACAGGGGAACGGCTACACCTTC. Amino acids: CASSIHWGQGNGYTF.

In the case of this clone: Other DNA sequences within the sample encode an identical CDR3. CDR3 sequence (DNA): TGTGCCAGCAGCGTCGGGGGGACTAATGAAAAACTGTTTTTT. It yields the protein CASSVGGTNEKLFF. The J gene is TRBJ1-4, the V gene TRBV9; possibly TRBD1 for D (5 bases). From germline, CDR1 is SGDLS and CDR2 YYNGEE. V lost 2 bases and J lost 2, with 7 bases in between. The CDR3 runs 14 residues.

This chain links TRBV6-5 with TRBJ1-4; D is uncertain. The germline V gene has CDR1 MNHEY and CDR2 SVGAGI. The V and J ends lost 2 bases and 8 bases respectively, with 18 bases between them. CDR3 size: 16 residues. The CDR3 sequence is CASSYGNSGKGEKLFF. The CDR3 bases are TGTGCCAGCAGTTACGGAAACAGCGGGAAAGGGGAAAAACTGTTTTTT.

This chain links TRBV7-9 with TRBJ2-3, with unresolved D. Germline assignment: CDR1 SEHNR and CDR2 FQNEAQ (reference sequence). Trimming removed 3 bases at V and 0 bases at J, with 1 base between. There are 12 residues in the CDR3. The CDR3 spells CASSFSTDTQYF. DNA for the CDR3: TGTGCCAGCAGCTTTAGCACAGATACGCAGTATTTT. Full variable domain (outside the CDR3, taken from reference TRBV7-9 and TRBJ2-3): DTGVSQNPRHKITKRGQNVTFRCDPISEHNRLYWYRQTLGQGPEFLTYFQNEAQLEKSRLLSDRFSAERPKGSFSTLEIQRTEQGDSAMYLCASSFSTDTQYFGPGTRLTVL.

The chain carries TRBV29-1 and TRBJ1-1, with unresolved D. Per the germline V gene, CDR1 is SQVTM and CDR2 is ANQGSEA. V was pared by 6 bases and J by 7 bases, with 9 bases between. The CDR3 spans 10 residues. For the CDR3, the DNA is TGCAGCGTGACCGGAATTGAAGCTTTCTTT. Its translation: CSVTGIEAFF.

This chain links TRBV29-1 with TRBJ1-3, with D perhaps TRBD1 (6 bases). Trimming left V 5 bases short and J 2 bases short, with 19 bases between. CDR3 length: 16 residues. The germline CDR1 and CDR2 sequences are SQVTM and ANQGSEA. DNA of the CDR3: TGCAGCGTTTCTCAACAGGGACGGAGGACTGGAAACACCATATATTTT. Translation gives CSVSQQGRRTGNTIYF.

V and J are TRBV11-3 and TRBJ2-5; a possible D gene is TRBD2 (6 bases). Germline V gene data show CDR1 as SGHNT and CDR2 as YENEEA. V was clipped by 2 bases and J by 2 bases, with 15 bases between them. CDR3 length: 16 residues. CDR3 sequence (DNA): TGTGCCAGCAGCTTAAGGTTGGGTGGAGGGCAAGAGACCCAGTACTTC. This gives the protein CASSLRLGGGQETQYF.

CDR3 sequence: CASTGGNTYTEAFF. The CDR3 DNA sequence: TGTGCCAGCACCGGAGGGAACACCTACACTGAAGCTTTCTTT. The chain employs TRBV9 and TRBJ1-1, with unresolved D. The ends were cut back, 6 bases at V and 3 bases at J, with 15 bases in the middle. CDR1 and CDR2 from the germline V gene are SGDLS and YYNGEE. CDR3 size: 14 residues.

The chain employs TRBV4-3 and TRBJ2-5, with a tentative D call TRBD1 (8 bases). V was trimmed by 3 bases and J by 4 bases, leaving 24 bases between them. This CDR3 comprises 18 residues. Germline V gene lookup returns CDR1 LGHNA and CDR2 YSLEER. The CDR3 protein is CASSHFKGQDIAGETQYF. CDR3 nucleotides: TGCGCCAGCAGCCATTTCAAGGGACAGGACATAGCGGGAGAGACCCAGTACTTC.